Each of the 24 T cell receptor beta chains below was sequenced from the same sample in a study of shared clonotypes between healthy human individuals. Profiled with immunoSEQ multiplex PCR; TCRdb holds only in-frame clones, not every one. In the table there are about 600,000 clones, about 96% of which are singletons. The sample was naive CD4+ T cells sorted from blood. The subset here: CD45RA+ positively selected. The receptors here all came from a woman aged 30 to 39 in good health.

Remarks on this clone: The sample carries other DNA sequences with the same CDR3. The chain couples TRBV11-2 to TRBJ2-3; maybe TRBD2 (5 bases). Trimming shortened V by 0 bases and J by 5 bases, and 6 bases separated the two germline ends. CDR3 length: 13 residues. The V gene's germline CDR1 is SGHAT and CDR2 FQNNGV. As DNA, the CDR3 is TGTGCCAGCAGCTTAGATCGGGGAGATACGCAGTATTTT. Its translation is CASSLDRGDTQYF.

The gene calls are TRBV6-1 and TRBJ2-7; TRBD2 aligns across 12 bases. Germline V gene lookup returns CDR1 MNHNS and CDR2 SASEGT. The CDR3 is made up of 18 amino acids. The V and J ends lost 3 bases and 5 bases, in that order; junction bases with no gene match: 14. CDR3 nucleotide sequence: TGTGCCAGCAGTGACCGGGGACTAGCGGGCGCCTCCGCTGACGAGCAGTACTTC. Translation: CASSDRGLAGASADEQYF.

The rearrangement uses TRBV6-1 and TRBJ2-7, with 8 bases identical to TRBD1. This CDR3 spans 17 amino acids. The V gene end was trimmed by 4 bases and the J gene end by 1 base; junction bases not matched to a gene: 12. Germline CDR1 is MNHNS and CDR2 is SASEGT. CDR3: CASSGGPGTGPSYEQYF. The DNA of the CDR3 is TGTGCCAGCAGTGGAGGACCCGGGACAGGACCTTCCTACGAGCAGTACTTC.

The chain combines TRBV18 with TRBJ2-7, with 8 bases identical to TRBD1. The germline gives CDR1 KGHSH, CDR2 LQKENI. The CDR3 has 13 amino acids. The V and J ends lost 1 base and 6 bases, in that order; junction bases with no gene match: 2. The CDR3 DNA follows: TGTGCCAGCTCACCACAGGACAGGGTCGAGCAGTACTTC. It specifies CASSPQDRVEQYF.

This chain connects TRBV30 to TRBJ1-1, with D maybe TRBD1 (5 bases). Germline CDR1 is GTSNPN and CDR2 is SVGIG (reference sequence). The length of the CDR3 is 16 residues. V was trimmed by 3 bases and J by 0 bases, leaving 17 bases between them. The DNA for the CDR3 is TGTGCCTGGAGACCCTCAGGGAGGGGACTGAACACTGAAGCTTTCTTT. Amino acid sequence: CAWRPSGRGLNTEAFF.

This chain connects TRBV28 to TRBJ1-4, with 7 nucleotides matching TRBD1. The CDR3 sequence is 15 residues long. Germline-derived CDR1 and CDR2 are MDHEN and SYDVKM. V lost 7 bases and J lost 4; bases outside the gene matches: 9. The DNA for the CDR3 is TGTGCCAGCACCCTTCCGGGACAGCGTAATGAAAAACTGTTTTTT. Protein: CASTLPGQRNEKLFF. Based on the CDR3 plus reference TRBV28 and TRBJ1-4, the full variable domain is DVKVTQSSRYLVKRTGEKVFLECVQDMDHENMFWYRQDPGLGLRLIYFSYDVKMKEKGDIPEGYSVSREKKERFSLILESASTNQTSMYLCASTLPGQRNEKLFFGSGTQLSVL.

This clone was seen once. The chain links TRBV2 to TRBJ1-5, with TRBD1 matching over 10 bases. Germline V gene data show CDR1 as SNHLY and CDR2 as FYNNEI. The ends lost 6 bases at V and 6 bases at J; junction bases unmatched: 8. The CDR3 runs 15 residues. The CDR3 bases are TGTGCCAGCAGGATTGGGACAGGGGAATTTCAGCCCCAGCATTTT. It is translated as CASRIGTGEFQPQHF.

V gene TRBV7-9 combines with J gene TRBJ1-1; D may be TRBD1 (6 bases). CDR3 size: 12 residues. The ends were cut back, 5 bases at V and 5 bases at J, with 9 bases in the middle. Germline-derived CDR1 and CDR2 are SEHNR and FQNEAQ (reference sequence). The chain's CDR3 is CASSRTETEAFF. The CDR3, as DNA: TGTGCCAGCAGCCGGACAGAAACTGAAGCTTTCTTT.

V usage is TRBV2 and J usage is TRBJ2-7, with 8 bases matching TRBD1. The CDR3 contains 13 residues. The V and J ends lost 4 bases and 2 bases, in that order; junction bases with no gene match: 1. The germline V gene has CDR1 SNHLY and CDR2 FYNNEI. This chain's CDR3 is CASSGQGTYEQYF. In DNA form, the CDR3 reads TGTGCCAGCAGTGGACAGGGGACCTACGAGCAGTACTTC.

The chain has TRBV5-1 and TRBJ2-1; 7 bases fit TRBD1. CDR3 length equals 17 residues. J lost 3 bases, V lost 3 bases, and 12 bases had no gene match. Germline assignment: CDR1 SGHRS and CDR2 YFSETQ. The CDR3 loop is CASSSYLQGWGYNEQFF. As DNA, the CDR3 is TGCGCCAGCAGCTCGTACCTACAGGGGTGGGGCTACAATGAGCAGTTCTTC. The complete variable domain, with remaining parts taken from reference TRBV5-1 and TRBJ2-1, reads KAGVTQTPRYLIKTRGQQVTLSCSPISGHRSVSWYQQTPGQGLQFLFEYFSETQRNKGNFPGRFSGRQFSNSRSEMNVSTLELGDSALYLCASSSYLQGWGYNEQFFGPGTRLTVL.

The rearrangement joins TRBV5-1 to TRBJ2-1, with D perhaps TRBD2 (6 bases). The CDR3 loop spans 12 amino acids. From germline, CDR1 is SGHRS and CDR2 YFSETQ. Trimming removed 4 bases at V and 12 bases at J, with 14 bases between. The CDR3 region is CASSPDGRMQFF. For the CDR3, the DNA is TGCGCCAGCAGCCCCGACGGGAGAATGCAGTTCTTC.

V and J are TRBV13 and TRBJ2-1; 9 nucleotides align to TRBD2. The CDR3 has 17 residues. Germline V gene lookup returns CDR1 PRHDT and CDR2 FYEKMQ (reference sequence). J was trimmed by 2 bases and V by 0 bases; bases with no gene match: 5. CDR3: CASSLGASGIPYNEQFF. The DNA of the CDR3 is TGTGCCAGCAGCTTAGGGGCTAGCGGGATCCCCTACAATGAGCAGTTCTTC.

This rearrangement joins TRBV9 to TRBJ1-2; D gene uncertain. With 0 bases removed from V and 8 bases from J, the gap between germline ends came to 17 bases. The CDR3 has 15 amino acids. The germline V gene has CDR1 SGDLS and CDR2 YYNGEE. CDR3 nucleotides: TGTGCCAGCAGCGTAGATTCGCGAACCACTTGGGGCTACACCTTC. Translation gives CASSVDSRTTWGYTF.

The chain employs TRBV2 and TRBJ2-2; 8 nucleotides align to TRBD2. Germline V gene data show CDR1 as SNHLY and CDR2 as FYNNEI. With 6 bases clipped from V and 6 bases from J, the junction kept 3 bases outside the gene matches. The CDR3 has 13 residues. The CDR3 loop is CASSQTSAGELFF. In nucleotides, the CDR3 is TGTGCCAGCAGCCAGACTAGCGCCGGGGAGCTGTTTTTT.

The table lists this clone with a count of one. The chain recombines TRBV19 with TRBJ2-3, with D tentatively TRBD2 (5 bases). Germline V gene data show CDR1 as LNHDA and CDR2 as SQIVND (reference sequence). The CDR3 has 15 residues. V was trimmed by 7 bases and J by 8 bases, leaving 22 bases between them. The CDR3 sequence is CASTTPGVPPFTQYF. As DNA, the CDR3 is TGTGCCAGTACGACACCCGGGGTCCCCCCGTTTACGCAGTATTTT.

The chain is built from TRBV6-5 and TRBJ2-7; D may be TRBD1 (6 bases). Trimming left V 5 bases short and J 8 bases short, with 16 bases between. This CDR3 contains 13 residues. CDR1 MNHEY and CDR2 SVGAGI come from the germline V gene. The CDR3 DNA reads as TGTGCCAGCAGTCAGCCCGGGACACTACAGCAGTACTTC. Encoded protein: CASSQPGTLQQYF.

The CDR3 reads CASRVEGNYGYTF. Here the CDR3 DNA reads TGTGCCAGCAGGGTGGAGGGGAACTATGGCTACACCTTC. The J gene is TRBJ1-2, the V gene TRBV28; tentatively, D is TRBD1 (5 bases). This CDR3 region has 13 residues. CDR1 is MDHEN and CDR2 is SYDVKM in the germline V gene. With 6 bases removed from V and 2 bases from J, the gap between germline ends came to 10 bases.

In DNA form, the CDR3 reads TGTGCCAGCAGACTAGGCACAGATACGCAGTATTTT. This encodes CASRLGTDTQYF. The rearrangement links TRBV11-2 to TRBJ2-3, with D perhaps TRBD2 (5 bases). Germline V lookup: CDR1 SGHAT, CDR2 FQNNGV. Trimming pared 6 bases from V and 1 base from J, leaving 5 bases between. The CDR3 spans 12 residues.

The chain combines TRBV28 with TRBJ1-5; 9 bases agree with TRBD1. After removal of 9 bases from V and 0 bases from J, the junction contained 15 bases not matched to a gene. Germline CDR1 MDHEN, CDR2 SYDVKM. The CDR3 is 18 residues long. CDR3 nucleotide sequence: TGTGCCAGGAACCCCGGGGGGACAGGGTCTTGTAGCAATCAGCCCCAGCATTTT. Protein product: CARNPGGTGSCSNQPQHF.

A word on this clone: The identical CDR3 is also encoded by other nucleotide sequences in the sample. The chain couples TRBV9 to TRBJ2-5, with D unclear. Per germline, CDR1 SGDLS and CDR2 YYNGEE. The V gene lost 3 bases and the J gene lost 1 base, with 1 base spanning the gap. The CDR3 is 11 residues long. CDR3 sequence: CASSAQETQYF. Here the CDR3 DNA reads TGTGCCAGCAGCGCCCAAGAGACCCAGTACTTC.

The CDR3 coding sequence is TGTGCCAGTAGTTATGGACAGGACTACGAGCAGTACTTC. As protein: CASSYGQDYEQYF. The V call is TRBV19, the J call TRBJ2-7, with TRBD1 matching 7 bases. V shed 5 bases and J 3 bases; nucleotides not matched to a gene: 4. Germline CDR1 LNHDA, CDR2 SQIVND (reference sequence). The CDR3 runs to 13 residues. Full variable domain (missing parts from reference TRBV19 and TRBJ2-7): DGGITQSPKYLFRKEGQNVTLSCEQNLNHDAMYWYRQDPGQGLRLIYYSQIVNDFQKGDIAEGYSVSREKKESFPLTVTSAQKNPTAFYLCASSYGQDYEQYFGPGTRLTVT.

The J gene is TRBJ1-2, the V gene TRBV5-6; a possible D gene is TRBD1 (6 bases). The CDR3 contains 15 residues. Trimming removed 0 bases from V and 5 bases from J, with 14 bases in between. Germline V gene lookup returns CDR1 SGHDT and CDR2 YYEEEE. The CDR3 protein is CASSLVLSQGYGYTF. CDR3 sequence (DNA): TGTGCCAGCAGCTTGGTCCTTTCACAGGGTTATGGCTACACCTTC.

To note about this clone: Other DNA sequences within the sample encode an identical CDR3. The chain carries TRBV5-8 and TRBJ1-5; D is undetermined. The germline CDR1 and CDR2 sequences are SGHTS and YDEGEE. Trimming pared 5 bases from V and 2 bases from J, leaving 8 bases between. The CDR3 is made up of 13 amino acids. The CDR3 region is CASRGRGNQPQHF. In nucleotides, the CDR3 is TGTGCCAGCAGGGGGAGGGGCAATCAGCCCCAGCATTTT. The full variable domain, its missing parts supplied by reference TRBV5-8 and TRBJ1-5, is EAGVTQSPTHLIKTRGQQATLRCSPISGHTSVYWYQQALGLGLQFLLWYDEGEERNRGNFPPRFSGRQFPNYSSELNVNALELEDSALYLCASRGRGNQPQHFGDGTRLSIL.

This chain uses TRBV6-1 with TRBJ1-5, with TRBD1 matching over 8 bases. CDR1 is MNHNS, CDR2 SASEGT, per germline. This CDR3 is built from 15 residues. V shed 3 bases, J shed 7 bases, and the junction held 8 bases outside the gene matches. CDR3 nucleotide sequence: TGTGCCAGCAGTGACTATGACAGGGGCTACCAGCCCCAGCATTTT. It translates to CASSDYDRGYQPQHF.